This T cell receptor (beta chain) was recorded in a study of OX40 agonist ivuxolimab in advanced cancers. Study as a whole: It was ivuxolimab, an agonistic anti-OX40 (CD134) antibody, that patients were treated with. Findings and limits, study-wide: Compared with CD4+, CD8+ T cells on average had more expanded clones. No determination was made of the antigen specificity of the expanded peripheral T cells.

A word on this clone: As yet, its antigen is unknown.

The table came from immunoSEQ multiplex PCR; TCRdb's copy has only in-frame clones and leaves some out. The sample includes approximately 40,000 clones, 65% to 90% of them seen just once. V was clipped by 5 bases and J by 5 bases, with 12 bases between them. The CDR3 runs 13 residues. Germline V CDR1 and CDR2: SEHNR, FQNEAQ (reference sequence). The V gene is TRBV7-9, the J gene TRBJ2-5; D may be TRBD2 (5 bases). The sequencing here drew on CD4+ or CD8+ T cells sorted from blood, taken in a trial of the OX40 agonist ivuxolimab. This TCR was sampled from an adult with an advanced solid tumor such as melanoma, head and neck, liver or kidney cancer. As DNA, the CDR3 is TGTGCCAGCAGCGGTAGGACTTTCGAGACCCAGTACTTC. Its protein is CASSGRTFETQYF.